The source of this T cell receptor beta chain is a study of shared clonotypes between healthy human individuals (dated by TCRdb to the early 2020s). Regarding the research as a whole: A couple of women and a few men aged 18 to 49 years were included in the cohort. Per donor, three plates each were used for CD4 naive and CD4 memory, two for CD8 naive, and one for CD8 memory. Per donor, leukapheresis produced somewhere between about 0.94 and 9 billion PBMCs. To increase sequencing depth and limit assay-specific biases, TCR repertoire library preparation and sequencing were carried out by different laboratories using diverse techniques. To estimate repertoire size and how much clonotypes are shared between individuals, the study performed deep sequencing of blood TCR repertoires from five healthy adults. The paper as a whole reports these results and caveats: Sampling was restricted to blood, and TCR repertoires in tissue are likely to differ from TCR repertoires in blood. Naive subsets generally had larger estimated clonotype richness than memory subsets. Pairwise subsampling indicated that sequencing depth was expected to affect the degree of clonotype sharing among donors. Compared with non-shared clonotypes, the clonotypes found in all four sorted-subset donors had higher generation probabilities. Across four donors, around 5.4% of naive CD4, over 3% of naive CD8, around 2.1% of memory CD4, and 0.3% to 0.45% of memory CD8 clonotypes were shared. Because the study included a small number of donors, the genetic and exposure-history diversity represented was limited. Even with the large sequencing depth, rarefaction of the sorted-subset datasets indicated that sequencing was incomplete.

The donors were healthy, HIV-negative adults who had no recently reported acute infections or vaccinations. Only Caucasian adults living in Nashville, Tennessee, USA were represented among the donors. CD4+ T cells were enriched by magnetic negative selection; naive cells were then positively selected on CD45RA, and the negative fraction formed the memory subset. Blood was obtained by leukapheresis, after which PBMCs were separated by Ficoll-Histopaque density gradient centrifugation and cryopreserved in liquid nitrogen vapor phase. Analytical flow cytometry was used to check the purity and quantity of every magnetically sorted T cell population. Each sorted fraction had its genomic DNA isolated and then quantified by UV absorbance on a Nanodrop 2000c. Points on this clone: What antigen it recognizes has not been identified. It has no much larger one-base neighbor in the sample; base qualities were not kept.

V sheds 3 bases and J sheds 7 bases, leaving 13 bases between their ends. The germline V gene specifies SGHDT as CDR1 and YYEEEE as CDR2. From the cysteine up to the phenylalanine, the CDR3 has a length of 13 residues. CDR3 DNA only is kept here, 39 bases in frame from base 1. TCR CDR3 regions were amplified from genomic DNA by multiplex PCR using the deep immunoSEQ assay. Extracted genomic DNA from each cell subset was spread evenly across all wells of several immunoSEQ 96-well plates, with each plate serving as a replicate. For sorted subsets, each replicate PCR was loaded with about 200 ng genomic DNA, equivalent to roughly 30,000 T cell genomes. Purified libraries were quantified with a Qubit 3.0 fluorometer, sized on a Bioanalyzer 2100, and re-quantified with the KAPA Library Quantification kit. Every immunoSEQ 96-well plate was sequenced on a separate single-read 150-cycle Illumina NextSeq 550 flow cell. Under the source paper's analysis protocol: The immunoSEQ output contained only junctional sequences without quality scores, so filtering could not match that applied to full-length reads. Sequences were annotated with PyIR, a Python wrapper for IgBLAST v1.9, and V/J genes and CDR3 were assigned using IMGT germline references. Reads were removed for weak V/J assignments (E-value above 1e-6), missing CDR3, stop codons, out-of-frame junctions, or ambiguous translated residues. V3J clonotypes were defined as sequences sharing an identical inferred V gene, J gene, and CDR3 amino acid sequence. Percentage overlap between repertoires was computed as shared unique clonotypes divided by the size of the smaller repertoire. Richness of each repertoire was evaluated using RTK rarefaction, the Chao1 estimator, and Recon v2.1 estimates of unobserved clonotypes. For all TCRbeta clonotypes obtained by the gDNA method from four donors, generation probabilities were computed with OLGA. This immuneACCESS table, as held by TCRdb, lists in-frame sequences with V and J called but not all clones. Of the missing ones, under half trace to an unresolved V gene in checked studies; the others have no known cause. Clone size and the V and J calls come from that table; the DNA yielded D and trimming. The sample contains 2 million to 2.5 million clones, approximately 95% of them found a single time. The ten largest clonotypes hold 0.13% of the sample.

Material for sequencing was naive CD4+ T cells sorted from blood. In the paper's terms, the cell subset or site label means: CD45RA+ positively selected. The rearranged segments are TRBV5-6 and TRBJ1-2; the D gene cannot be resolved reliably. The TCR sequence derives from a man aged 18 to 29 in good health. The CDR3 amino acid sequence is: CASSSMSLPGYTF. The DNA is TGTGCCAGCAGCTCAATGTCACTGCCTGGCTACACCTTC.